This T cell receptor (beta chain) was found in a study of shared clonotypes between healthy human individuals. This clone was detected only a few times. Its antigen is unidentified. The CDR3 is 14 residues long. CDR1 ENHRY and CDR2 SYGVKD come from the germline V gene. J lost 7 bases, V lost 6 bases, and 4 bases had no gene match. Deep-level settings were used for running the assay. The assay was immunoSEQ multiplex PCR, and TCRdb's table has in-frame clones only and misses some. This sample has around 240,000 clones, with 50% to 75% found just once. General study findings and limits: Clonotype sharing among donors, it was expected, would be affected by sequencing depth. Rarefaction analysis demonstrated incomplete sorted-subset sequencing notwithstanding large depth. When compared with the clonotypes that were shared by all four sorted-subset donors, the non-shared clonotypes turned out to have lower generation probabilities.

This TCR came from a man aged 25 to 45 in good health. The specimen sequenced was memory CD4+ T cells sorted from blood. Subset described: CD45RA-negative fraction. This rearrangement joins TRBV10-3 to TRBJ1-4; TRBD1 aligns across 11 bases. CDR3 residues: CAIRGTGGGEKLFF. The CDR3 nucleotides read TGTGCCATCAGGGGGACAGGGGGAGGTGAAAAACTGTTTTTT.